What follows are 30 T cell receptor beta chains derived from one specimen sequenced in a study of breast tumors, draining lymph nodes, adjacent tissues (dated by TCRdb to between 2015 and 2016). Library preparation employed multiplex PCR. Sequencing relied on an Illumina HiSeq 2000. In-frame beta chains were kept once TCRdb had trimmed the public reads at Q25 with fastp and called clones with MiXCR. For every CDR3 protein sequence, its rows merge into one entry that carries the most common genes and DNA. The sample yields roughly 130,000 distinct CDR3 sequences; approximately 30% were counted once. Jointly, the top ten make up approximately 2.3% of the sample. Lymph node samples came from the axillary draining lymph nodes of breast cancer patients. Sequenced sample: axillary lymph node tissue. The receptors shown here come from a female donor with breast cancer. Some clones in this sample may be carry-over from other donors' samples.

This clonotype occurred many times. The V and J genes are TRBV15 and TRBJ2-5, with D possibly being TRBD1 (6 bases). Trimming pared 3 bases from V and 3 bases from J, leaving 8 bases between. Germline V lookup: CDR1 LNHNV, CDR2 YYDKDF (reference sequence). This CDR3 contains 13 residues. The DNA for the CDR3 is TGTGCCACCAGCAGGGACAGAAAAGAGACCCAGTACTTC. It translates to CATSRDRKETQYF.

About this clonotype: This sequence may be a read error, since a much larger clone differs from it by one base. This chain links TRBV27 with TRBJ2-3, with a weak D call TRBD1 (5 bases). CDR1 MNHEY and CDR2 SMNVEV come from the germline V gene (reference sequence). The CDR3 extends over 14 amino acids. Trimming stripped 6 bases from V and 1 base from J, with 11 bases between. CDR3 sequence: CASRQVPRTDTQYF. CDR3 nucleotide sequence: TGTGCCAGCAGACAGGTCCCTCGCACAGATACGCAGTATTTT.

This clonotype has a count of ten or more. The V call is TRBV6-5, the J call TRBJ1-5; 9 positions agree with TRBD1. The germline V gene encodes CDR1 MNHEY and CDR2 SVGAGI. The CDR3 is made up of 14 amino acids. V was pared by 7 bases and J by 5 bases, with 6 bases of the junction left unmatched. The DNA for the CDR3 is TGTGCCAGCACCCCAAACAGGGGGCATCAGCCCCAGCATTTT. The encoded protein is CASTPNRGHQPQHF.

Many counts were recorded for this clonotype. J is TRBJ2-5 and V is TRBV7-9; D uncertain. With 1 base removed from V and 2 bases from J, the gap between germline ends came to 14 bases. The CDR3 totals 16 residues. Germline CDR1 and CDR2: SEHNR and FQNEAQ (reference sequence). The CDR3 protein is CASSLGWGSPQETQYF. The CDR3 DNA sequence: TGTGCCAGCAGCTTAGGTTGGGGAAGCCCACAAGAGACCCAGTACTTC.

This clonotype was seen at least ten times. The chain carries TRBV11-2 and TRBJ2-2; TRBD1 agrees at 8 bases. With V trimmed by 7 bases and J by 5 bases, 9 bases remained unmatched. The CDR3 extends over 15 amino acids. Germline lookup yields CDR1 SGHAT and CDR2 FQNNGV. In nucleotides, the CDR3 is TGTGCCAGCACCCCCGGGACAGGCGGGACCGGGGAGCTGTTTTTT. Translation: CASTPGTGGTGELFF.

The sample holds many counts of this clonotype. The V call is TRBV28, the J call TRBJ1-5; maybe TRBD1 (5 bases). This CDR3 is 15 amino acids long. V lost 3 bases, J lost 9 bases, and 18 bases lay in between. Per the germline V gene, CDR1 is MDHEN and CDR2 is SYDVKM. The chain's CDR3 is CASSFRGTLRGPQHF. In DNA, the CDR3 is TGTGCCAGCAGTTTCAGAGGGACTCTCCGTGGGCCCCAGCATTTT.

The V call is TRBV5-1, the J call TRBJ1-2, with TRBD1 matching over 9 bases. From germline, CDR1 is SGHRS and CDR2 YFSETQ. The CDR3 is 11 amino acids. J was trimmed by 11 bases and V by 4 bases; bases with no gene match: 3. CDR3 residues: CASSTGTGYTF. The CDR3 DNA sequence: TGCGCCAGCAGCACCGGGACAGGGTACACCTTC.

This clonotype appeared many times. This could be a read error, since a much larger clone is one nucleotide away. The chain recombines TRBV9 with TRBJ1-6; maybe TRBD1 (5 bases). Germline loops: CDR1 SGDLS, CDR2 YYNGEE. The CDR3 is 15 residues long. CDR3 residues: CASSVGWDYNSPPHF. CDR3 nucleotide sequence: TGTGCCAGCAGCGTAGGGTGGGACTATAATTCACCCCCCCACTTT.

Ten or more counts support this clonotype. The rearrangement joins TRBV4-2 to TRBJ1-4, with a possible D match to TRBD1 (6 bases). Trimming pared 6 bases from V and 2 bases from J, leaving 22 bases between. This CDR3 has 18 amino acids. The V gene's germline CDR1 is LGHNA and CDR2 YNFKEQ. CDR3 DNA sequence: TGTGCCAGCAGGGCGGGACACCCATTCATCTGCACTAATGAAAAACTGTTTTTT. It translates to CASRAGHPFICTNEKLFF.

The chain links TRBV5-6 to TRBJ2-7; D possibly matches TRBD1 or TRBD2 (5 bases each). This CDR3 spans 14 amino acids. Germline loops: CDR1 SGHDT, CDR2 YYEEEE. V lost 0 bases and J 4 bases, leaving 11 bases between the germline ends. CDR3 bases: TGTGCCAGCAGCTTGGGAGGGGCCTGGTACGAGCAGTACGTC. This gives the protein CASSLGGAWYEQYV.

The chain carries TRBV20-1 and TRBJ1-1; tentative D call: TRBD1 (6 bases). Germline V gene data show CDR1 as DFQATT and CDR2 as SNEGSKA (reference sequence). Trimming took off 5 bases at V and 7 bases at J, with 17 bases between the two ends. CDR3 size: 13 residues. CDR3 residues: CSAGNWGAVEAFF. The DNA for the CDR3 is TGCAGTGCTGGCAATTGGGGGGCTGTTGAAGCTTTCTTT.

This clonotype was counted ten times or more. The V and J genes are TRBV18 and TRBJ2-7; the D gene is possibly TRBD2 (7 bases). V was clipped by 6 bases and J by 11 bases, with 17 bases between them. Germline V gene sequence: CDR1 KGHSH, CDR2 LQKENI. CDR3 size: 12 residues. CDR3 nucleotide sequence: TGTGCCAGCTCGGAGGGGGGGGAAGGCGAGTACTTC. Encoded protein: CASSEGGEGEYF.

This clonotype was picked up a small number of times. J is TRBJ1-2 and V is TRBV6-5, with a tentative D call TRBD1 (6 bases). Deletions cut 2 bases from V and 0 bases from J, with 13 bases between. The CDR3 sequence is 16 residues long. The germline V gene encodes CDR1 MNHEY and CDR2 SVGAGI. CDR3 protein: CASSYGGANTNYGYTF. CDR3 bases: TGTGCCAGCAGTTACGGGGGGGCGAATACTAACTATGGCTACACCTTC.

The table lists this clonotype with many counts. The chain employs TRBV5-1 and TRBJ2-5; TRBD2 matches at 9 bases. There are 14 residues in the CDR3. J lost 2 bases, V lost 7 bases, and 6 bases had no gene match. Germline V CDR1 and CDR2: SGHRS, YFSETQ. The CDR3 DNA is TGCGCCAGCGGTCGAGCGGGGGGTCAAGAGACCCAGTACTTC. Translated, it gives CASGRAGGQETQYF.

As concerns this clonotype: This clone may be a read error of a much larger clone one base away. The chain uses TRBV7-2 and TRBJ2-7; a weak D match, TRBD2 (5 bases). This CDR3 spans 15 amino acids. V dropped 8 bases and J dropped 6 bases, with 23 bases sitting between them. Germline CDR1 and CDR2: SGHTA and FQGNSA. CDR3 protein: CASGLGSLEIGEQYF. CDR3 DNA: TGTGCCAGCGGCCTCGGGTCACTAGAAATTGGCGAGCAGTACTTC. The whole variable domain, filled in from reference TRBV7-2 and TRBJ2-7, reads GAGVSQSPSNKVTEKGKDVELRCDPISGHTALYWYRQSLGQGLEFLIYFQGNSAPDKSGLPSDRFSAERTGGSVSTLTIQRTQQEDSAVYLCASGLGSLEIGEQYFGPGTRLTVT.

Details on this clonotype: At one end, the junction sequence differs from germline, possibly due to a read error. This chain links TRBV28 with TRBJ1-5; D is ambiguous. Germline V gene data show CDR1 as MDHEN and CDR2 as SYDVKM. The CDR3 extends over 12 amino acids. In nucleotides, the CDR3 is TGTGACAGCAGCACCCCCCCGCAGCCCCAGCATTTT. Its translation: CDSSTPPQPQHF.

This clonotype was found many times. The chain joins TRBV19 to TRBJ2-3; 9 bases map to TRBD1. This CDR3 is 16 amino acids long. V was pared by 4 bases and J by 5 bases, with 10 bases of the junction left unmatched. Germline V gives CDR1 LNHDA, CDR2 SQIVND (reference sequence). In DNA, the CDR3 is TGTGCCAGTAGTACGGGACAGGGTGGGTTGTTAGATACGCAGTATTTT. Translated, it gives CASSTGQGGLLDTQYF. Together with reference TRBV19 and TRBJ2-3, the CDR3 gives the full variable domain: DGGITQSPKYLFRKEGQNVTLSCEQNLNHDAMYWYRQDPGQGLRLIYYSQIVNDFQKGDIAEGYSVSREKKESFPLTVTSAQKNPTAFYLCASSTGQGGLLDTQYFGPGTRLTVL.

In DNA, the CDR3 is TGTGCCAGCAGTTTATCGGGGGGACAGGGGGCACGCTATGGCTACACCTTC. It encodes CASSLSGGQGARYGYTF. The V and J genes are TRBV27 and TRBJ1-2, with 12 bases aligning to TRBD1. Trimming removed 0 bases from V and 4 bases from J; junction bases left unmatched: 6. Germline V gene sequence: CDR1 MNHEY, CDR2 SMNVEV (reference sequence). The CDR3 is 17 amino acids.

As DNA, the CDR3 is TGCAGTGCTAGCTACAGGGTCGGGTCAGGGCAGTACGTC. Translation: CSASYRVGSGQYV. The chain recombines TRBV20-1 with TRBJ2-7; D may be TRBD1 (6 bases). The germline CDR1 and CDR2 sequences are DFQATT and SNEGSKA (reference sequence). The CDR3 totals 13 residues. V lost 3 bases and J 9 bases, leaving 18 bases between the germline ends.

There are many counts of this clonotype. J is TRBJ2-7 and V is TRBV11-3; D is possibly TRBD1 or TRBD2 (7 bases each). The CDR3 loop spans 15 amino acids. V was cut by 2 bases and J by 4 bases, with 15 bases left in between. The germline CDR1 and CDR2 sequences are SGHNT and YENEEA. CDR3 coding DNA: TGTGCCAGCAGCTTAAGGGGGGGACAGAATTACGAGCAGTACTTC. It codes for CASSLRGGQNYEQYF.

This clonotype was seen ten or more times. CDR3 DNA sequence: TGTGCCAGTAGTATAGCTTTACAGGGCTATGGCTACACCTTC. Translating it yields CASSIALQGYGYTF. The rearrangement joins TRBV19 to TRBJ1-2; D is possibly TRBD1 (6 bases). The germline V gene encodes CDR1 LNHDA and CDR2 SQIVND (reference sequence). CDR3 length: 14 residues. Trimming removed 1 base at V and 4 bases at J, with 10 bases between.

Ten or more counts support this clonotype. The rearrangement links TRBV19 to TRBJ1-5, with D possibly TRBD1 on 6 matching bases. The CDR3 contains 16 residues. V gave up 4 bases and J gave up 0 bases, with 13 bases separating them. Germline V lookup: CDR1 LNHDA, CDR2 SQIVND (reference sequence). The CDR3 loop is CASSTTDRYSNQPQHF. The CDR3 DNA reads TGTGCCAGTAGTACTACAGACAGGTATAGCAATCAGCCCCAGCATTTT.

This chain joins TRBV9 and TRBJ2-2, with D perhaps matching TRBD2 (5 bases). This CDR3 region has 15 residues. Deletions cut 4 bases from V and 0 bases from J, with 10 bases between. The germline gives CDR1 SGDLS, CDR2 YYNGEE. The chain's CDR3 is CASSTSGTNTGELFF. In DNA, the CDR3 is TGTGCCAGCAGCACGTCCGGGACGAACACCGGGGAGCTGTTTTTT.

In its sample, this clonotype was seen many times. This chain links TRBV15 with TRBJ2-1; D is uncertain. This CDR3 spans 12 amino acids. Trimming removed 0 bases at V and 10 bases at J, with 7 bases between. Germline V CDR1 and CDR2: LNHNV, YYDKDF (reference sequence). The CDR3 is CATSRDLDEQFF. DNA for the CDR3: TGTGCCACCAGCAGAGATCTCGACGAGCAGTTCTTC.

Comment on this clonotype: This may be a read error, as it is one base from a much larger clone. The chain carries TRBV20-1 and TRBJ2-5; D gene uncertain. Germline loops: CDR1 DFQATT, CDR2 SNEGSKA (reference sequence). There are 11 residues in the CDR3. The CDR3 bases are TGCAGTGCCGACGGGCGAGAGACCCGGTCCTTC. It translates to CSADGRETRSF.

Ten or more counts support this clonotype. V gene TRBV25-1 combines with J gene TRBJ2-7; unclear D gene. V was cut by 2 bases and J by 4 bases, with 3 bases left in between. The germline CDR1 and CDR2 sequences are MGHDK and SYGVNS. The CDR3 contains 11 residues. This CDR3 reads CASSEGYEQYV. The CDR3 nucleotides are TGTGCCAGCAGTGAAGGGTACGAGCAGTACGTC.

Ten or more counts support this clonotype. A read error may produce the germline difference seen at one junction end. The rearrangement uses TRBV20-1 and TRBJ1-2; no definite D call. Germline CDR1 and CDR2: DFQATT and SNEGSKA (reference sequence). CDR3 length: 12 amino acids. The CDR3 region is CSANSDNYGSTF. The CDR3 DNA reads TGCAGTGCTAACTCTGACAACTATGGCTCCACCTTC.

With regard to this clonotype: The junction departs from the called germline gene at one end, perhaps through a read error. This sequence joins TRBV11-1 and TRBJ1-1, with D unresolved. The CDR3 runs to 13 residues. Germline V gives CDR1 SGHAT, CDR2 FQDESV (reference sequence). CDR3 loop: CASNLQRDTEAFF. The CDR3 DNA reads as TGTGCCAGCAACTTACAGAGGGACACTGAAGCTTTCTTT.

The chain is built from TRBV18 and TRBJ1-4; 10 bases map to TRBD1. Losses at the gene ends were 3 bases for V and 4 bases for J; bases not matched to a gene: 11. The CDR3 covers 18 residues. Germline V lookup: CDR1 KGHSH, CDR2 LQKENI. The CDR3 spells CASSPQGIRTGGNEKLFF. The CDR3 DNA follows: TGTGCCAGCTCACCTCAAGGAATACGGACAGGGGGTAATGAAAAACTGTTTTTT.

This clonotype was found many times. The chain recombines TRBV11-2 with TRBJ1-4, with no clear D. Trimming removed 2 bases at V and 6 bases at J, with 16 bases between. The CDR3 covers 16 residues. In germline, CDR1 is SGHAT, CDR2 FQNNGV. CDR3 coding DNA: TGTGCCAGCAGCTTATCAGGCGGCAGTCGACATGAAAAACTGTTTTTT. Its protein product is CASSLSGGSRHEKLFF.